This paragraph covers one TCR beta chain sequence. The sample is drawn from a study of blood T cell repertoires in COVID-19. The V gene end was trimmed by 2 bases and the J gene end by 6 bases; junction bases not matched to a gene: 9. Germline V gene data show CDR1 as MNHEY and CDR2 as SVGEGT. This CDR3 is built from 16 residues. Data came from immunoSEQ multiplex PCR; TCRdb stores just in-frame clones and leaves some out. Altogether roughly 340,000 clones are present, around 89% being singletons, with the ten largest covering 0.9% to 1.1%. Clinical history reported by participants formed the basis on which cohorts were assigned.

Sequencing was performed on PBMCs or T cells enriched from blood (not recorded which). The source of this sequence is a man between 18 and 29 years old who had recovered from COVID-19. The chain employs TRBV6-2 or TRBV6-3 and TRBJ2-1; the match to TRBD2 covers 8 bases. For the CDR3, the DNA is TGTGCCAGCAGTTACAGGGGTACTAGCGGCCCCAATGAGCAGTTCTTC. Its protein is CASSYRGTSGPNEQFF.